The rows below give T cell receptor beta chains drawn from one sample of a study of T cell changes during pregnancy in multiple sclerosis. Profiling relied on immunoSEQ multiplex PCR, and the TCRdb table lists in-frame clones only, not all of them. Of about 110,000 clones in the sample, 90% to 95% were seen once. Source: peripheral blood, taken after pregnancy. The source is a female donor with multiple sclerosis, enrolled in a pregnancy study. Both conserved end residues are part of each CDR3. Each record gives: CDR3 DNA, CDR3 protein, V gene, clone size, D gene, J gene. A D gene is named only where the DNA matches it firmly. Rows may omit the clone size; those that give it use once, few, many or a size class.

TGTGCCAGCAGCTTGGGTCTAGTTAGTCCCGGGGAGCTGTTTTTT,CASSLGLVSPGELFF,TRBV5-4,-,-,TRBJ2-2
TGCGCCAGCAGCTTGGACTACCAAGATTACAATGAGCAGTTCTTC,CASSLDYQDYNEQFF,TRBV5-1,-,-,TRBJ2-1
TGTGCCAGCAGCTTGGTGGGGGCTTCTGAAGCTTTCTTT,CASSLVGASEAFF,TRBV5-6,-,-,TRBJ1-1
TGTGCCAGCAGCCGTAATGGACAGACTGAAGGCTACACCTTC,CASSRNGQTEGYTF,TRBV27,once,-,TRBJ1-2
TGTGCCAGCAGCACTCACAAGTGGGCAGGCCTTTACTCTGGAAACACCATATATTTT,CASSTHKWAGLYSGNTIYF,TRBV5-6,-,-,TRBJ1-3
TGTGCCAGCACCCCGGGCGGCGGGGGGTTGGTGTATACGCAGTATTTT,CASTPGGGGLVYTQYF,TRBV7-2,-,TRBD2,TRBJ2-3
TGTGCCAGCAGTGCCCTAATGCAGCCCCAGCATTTT,CASSALMQPQHF,TRBV6-1,once,-,TRBJ1-5
TGTGCCAGCAGGATCCCGGGGGGTGACTATGGCTACACCTTC,CASRIPGGDYGYTF,TRBV6-5,-,-,TRBJ1-2
TGTGCCAGCAGCCCCCCCGGACAGGAGCAGTTCTTC,CASSPPGQEQFF,TRBV5-5,-,-,TRBJ2-1
TGCGCCAGCAGCCCGGCTAGCGGGGGGACGATAAATGAGCAGTTCTTC,CASSPASGGTINEQFF,TRBV5-1,-,TRBD2,TRBJ2-1
TGTGCCAGCAGCTTGGACCAGGCTTACTATGGCTACACCTTC,CASSLDQAYYGYTF,TRBV5-4,-,-,TRBJ1-2
TGTGCCATCAGTGAGTCGGGAGTAGGAAATGGCTACACCTTC,CAISESGVGNGYTF,TRBV10-3,-,-,TRBJ1-2
TGCAGCGTTGACTTCCAGGGTGGTTCTAACTATGGCTACACCTTC,CSVDFQGGSNYGYTF,TRBV29-1,-,-,TRBJ1-2